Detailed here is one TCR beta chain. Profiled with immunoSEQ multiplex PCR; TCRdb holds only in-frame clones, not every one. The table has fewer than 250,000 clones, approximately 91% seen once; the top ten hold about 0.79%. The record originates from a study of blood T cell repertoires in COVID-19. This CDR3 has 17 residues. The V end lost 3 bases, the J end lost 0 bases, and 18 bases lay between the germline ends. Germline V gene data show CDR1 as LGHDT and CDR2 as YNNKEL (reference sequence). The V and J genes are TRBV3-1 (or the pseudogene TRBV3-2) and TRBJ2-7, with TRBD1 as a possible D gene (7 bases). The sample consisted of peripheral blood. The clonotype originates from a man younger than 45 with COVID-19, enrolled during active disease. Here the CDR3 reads CASSHFGDQGGSYEQYF. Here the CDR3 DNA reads TGTGCCAGCAGCCACTTCGGGGACCAGGGGGGCTCCTACGAGCAGTACTTC.